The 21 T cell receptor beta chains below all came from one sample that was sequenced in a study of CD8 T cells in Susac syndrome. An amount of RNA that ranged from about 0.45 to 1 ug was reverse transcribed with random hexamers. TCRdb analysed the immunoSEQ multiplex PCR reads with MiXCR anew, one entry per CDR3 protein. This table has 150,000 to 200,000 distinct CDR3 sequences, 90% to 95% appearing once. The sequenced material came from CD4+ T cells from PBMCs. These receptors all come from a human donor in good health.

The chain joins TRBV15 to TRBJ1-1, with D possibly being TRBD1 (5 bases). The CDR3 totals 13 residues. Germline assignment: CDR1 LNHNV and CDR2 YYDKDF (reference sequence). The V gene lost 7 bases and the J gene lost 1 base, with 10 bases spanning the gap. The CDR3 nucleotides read TGTGCCACCACGTTGGGGGGGAACACTGAAGCTTTCTTT. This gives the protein CATTLGGNTEAFF.

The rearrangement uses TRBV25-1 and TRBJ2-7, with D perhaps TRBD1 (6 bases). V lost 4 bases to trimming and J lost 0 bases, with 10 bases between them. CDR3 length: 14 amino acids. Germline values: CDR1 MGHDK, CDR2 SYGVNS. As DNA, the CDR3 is TGTGCCAGCAGTGTGACAGGCTACTCCTACGAGCAGTACTTC. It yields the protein CASSVTGYSYEQYF.

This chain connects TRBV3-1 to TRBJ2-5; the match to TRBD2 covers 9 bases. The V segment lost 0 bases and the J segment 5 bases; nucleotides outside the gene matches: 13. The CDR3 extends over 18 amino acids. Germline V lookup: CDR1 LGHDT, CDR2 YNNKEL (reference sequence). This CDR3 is CASSQESGLAGTRETQYF. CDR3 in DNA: TGTGCCAGCAGCCAAGAATCCGGGCTAGCGGGGACCCGCGAGACCCAGTACTTC.

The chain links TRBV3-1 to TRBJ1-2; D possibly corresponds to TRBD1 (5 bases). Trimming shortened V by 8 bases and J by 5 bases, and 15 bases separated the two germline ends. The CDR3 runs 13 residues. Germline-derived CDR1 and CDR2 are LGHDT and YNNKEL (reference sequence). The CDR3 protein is CASGTGTAYGYTF. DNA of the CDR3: TGTGCCAGCGGGACCGGGACGGCGTATGGCTACACCTTC.

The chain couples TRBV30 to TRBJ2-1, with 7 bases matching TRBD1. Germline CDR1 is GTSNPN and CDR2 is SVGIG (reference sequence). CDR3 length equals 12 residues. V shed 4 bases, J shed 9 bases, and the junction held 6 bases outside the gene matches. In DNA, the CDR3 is TGTGCCTGGATACAGGGGAAGGGTGAGCAGTTCTTC. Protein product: CAWIQGKGEQFF. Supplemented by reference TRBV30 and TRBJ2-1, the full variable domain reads SQTIHQWPATLVQPVGSPLSLECTVEGTSNPNLYWYRQAAGRGLQLLFYSVGIGQISSEVPQNLSASRPQDRQFILSSKKLLLSDSGFYLCAWIQGKGEQFFGPGTRLTVL.

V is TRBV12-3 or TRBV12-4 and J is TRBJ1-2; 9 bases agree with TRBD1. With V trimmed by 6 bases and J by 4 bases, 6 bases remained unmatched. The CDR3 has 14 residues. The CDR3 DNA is TGTGCCAGCAGGACCGACAGGGGGGCCTATGGCTACACCTTC. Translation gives CASRTDRGAYGYTF.

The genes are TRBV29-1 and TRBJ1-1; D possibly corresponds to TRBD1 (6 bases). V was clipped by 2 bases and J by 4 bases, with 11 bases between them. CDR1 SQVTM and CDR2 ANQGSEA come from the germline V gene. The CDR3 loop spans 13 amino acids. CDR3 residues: CSVERQGGTEAFF. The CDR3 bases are TGCAGCGTTGAACGTCAAGGGGGCACTGAAGCTTTCTTT.

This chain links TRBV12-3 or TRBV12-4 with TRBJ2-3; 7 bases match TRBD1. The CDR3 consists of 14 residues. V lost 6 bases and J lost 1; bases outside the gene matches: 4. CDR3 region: CASSTGAGTDTQYF. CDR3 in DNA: TGTGCCAGCAGCACAGGGGCAGGCACAGATACGCAGTATTTT.

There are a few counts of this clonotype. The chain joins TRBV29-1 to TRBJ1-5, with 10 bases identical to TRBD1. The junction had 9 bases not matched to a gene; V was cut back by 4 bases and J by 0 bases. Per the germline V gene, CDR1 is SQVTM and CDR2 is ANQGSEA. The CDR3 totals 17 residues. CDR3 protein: CSVVWDRGSYSNQPQHF. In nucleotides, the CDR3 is TGCAGCGTTGTTTGGGACAGGGGTTCCTATAGCAATCAGCCCCAGCATTTT.

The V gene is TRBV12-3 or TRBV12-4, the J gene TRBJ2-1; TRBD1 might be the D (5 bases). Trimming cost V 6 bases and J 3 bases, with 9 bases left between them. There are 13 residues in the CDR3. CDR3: CASRPDSYNEQFF. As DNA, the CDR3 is TGTGCCAGCAGACCCGACAGCTACAATGAGCAGTTCTTC.

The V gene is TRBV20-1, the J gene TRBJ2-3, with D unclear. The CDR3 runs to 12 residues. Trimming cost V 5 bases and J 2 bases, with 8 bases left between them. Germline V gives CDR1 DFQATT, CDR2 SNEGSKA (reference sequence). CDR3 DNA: TGCAGTGCTGCTACCCACACAGATACGCAGTATTTT. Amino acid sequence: CSAATHTDTQYF.

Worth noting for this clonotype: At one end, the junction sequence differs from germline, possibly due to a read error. CDR3 nucleotide sequence: TGTGCTAGCAGCTTATACGACCAATCGTCCCCTGAAGCTTTCTTT. Translating gives CASSLYDQSSPEAFF. The V gene is TRBV7-7, the J gene TRBJ1-1; D gene unclear. The germline V gene encodes CDR1 SSHAT and CDR2 FNYEAQ (reference sequence). This CDR3 contains 15 residues. Complete variable domain (other parts from reference TRBV7-7 and TRBJ1-1): GAGVSQSPRYKVTKRGQDVTLRCDPISSHATLYWYQQALGQGPEFLTYFNYEAQPDKSGLPSDRFSAERPEGSISTLTIQRTEQRDSAMYRCASSLYDQSSPEAFFGQGTRLTVV.

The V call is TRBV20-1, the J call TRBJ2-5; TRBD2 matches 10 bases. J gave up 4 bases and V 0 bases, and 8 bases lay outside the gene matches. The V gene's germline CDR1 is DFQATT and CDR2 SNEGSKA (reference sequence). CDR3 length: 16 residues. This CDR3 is CSARDLASGGRETQYF. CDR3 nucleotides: TGCAGTGCTAGAGATCTCGCTAGCGGGGGAAGAGAGACCCAGTACTTC.

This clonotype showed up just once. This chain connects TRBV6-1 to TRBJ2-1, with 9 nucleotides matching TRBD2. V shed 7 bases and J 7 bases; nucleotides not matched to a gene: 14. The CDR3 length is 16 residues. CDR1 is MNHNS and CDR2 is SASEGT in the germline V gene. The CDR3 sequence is CASTLFGAGGRNEQFF. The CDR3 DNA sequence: TGTGCCAGCACCTTATTTGGGGCGGGGGGGCGAAATGAGCAGTTCTTC.

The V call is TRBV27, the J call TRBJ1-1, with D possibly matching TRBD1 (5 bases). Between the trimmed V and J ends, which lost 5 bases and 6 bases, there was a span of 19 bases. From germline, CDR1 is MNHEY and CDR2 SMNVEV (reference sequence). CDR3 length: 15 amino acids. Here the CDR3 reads CASSPVLTGGAEAFF. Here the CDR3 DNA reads TGTGCCAGCAGTCCAGTCTTAACCGGGGGGGCTGAAGCTTTCTTT.

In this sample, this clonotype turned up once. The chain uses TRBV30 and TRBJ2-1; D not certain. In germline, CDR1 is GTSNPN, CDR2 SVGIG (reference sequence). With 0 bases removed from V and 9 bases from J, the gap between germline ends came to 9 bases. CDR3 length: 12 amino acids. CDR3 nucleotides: TGTGCCTGGAGTGTACCTGGGGTTGAGCAGTTCTTC. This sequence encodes CAWSVPGVEQFF.

CDR3 sequence (DNA): TGCAGTGCTAGAGATAGTGGGCAGGGAACCTACAATGAGCAGTTCTTC. Translation: CSARDSGQGTYNEQFF. The chain joins TRBV20-1 to TRBJ2-1, with D possibly matching TRBD1 (5 bases). Germline CDR1 reads DFQATT; CDR2 reads SNEGSKA (reference sequence). The CDR3 loop spans 16 amino acids. V shed 0 bases and J shed 2 bases, with 14 bases lying between them.

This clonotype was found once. The CDR3 here is CASSFLGTGIRYTQYF. The CDR3 nucleotides read TGTGCCAGCAGCTTTCTCGGGACAGGGATCAGGTACACGCAGTATTTT. V and J are TRBV7-9 and TRBJ2-3, with TRBD1 matching 9 bases. There are 16 residues in the CDR3. Germline-derived CDR1 and CDR2 are SEHNR and FQNEAQ (reference sequence). V trimming: 3 bases; J trimming: 9 bases; junction bases outside the gene matches: 13.

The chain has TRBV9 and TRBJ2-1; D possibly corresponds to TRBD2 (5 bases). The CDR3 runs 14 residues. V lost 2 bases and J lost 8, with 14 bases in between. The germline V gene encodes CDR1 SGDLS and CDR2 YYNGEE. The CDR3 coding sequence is TGTGCCAGCAGCGTGGGCACTAGGATCGATGAGCAGTTCTTC. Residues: CASSVGTRIDEQFF.

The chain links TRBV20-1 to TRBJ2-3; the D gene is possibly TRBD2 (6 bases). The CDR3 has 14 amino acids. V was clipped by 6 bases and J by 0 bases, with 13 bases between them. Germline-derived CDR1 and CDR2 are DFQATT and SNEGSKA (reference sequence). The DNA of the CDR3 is TGCAGTGCCTATTCCGCGGGGAGCACAGATACGCAGTATTTT. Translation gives CSAYSAGSTDTQYF.

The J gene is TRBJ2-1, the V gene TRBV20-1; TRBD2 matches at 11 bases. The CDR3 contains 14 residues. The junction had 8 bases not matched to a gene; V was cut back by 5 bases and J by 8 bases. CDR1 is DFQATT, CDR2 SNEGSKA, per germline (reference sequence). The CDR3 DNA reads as TGCAGTGCTCCCCCCGGACTAGCGGGTTATGAGCAGTTCTTC. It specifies CSAPPGLAGYEQFF.